Listed below are T cell receptor beta chains from one sample, sequenced in a study of blood T cell repertoires in COVID-19. Data came from immunoSEQ multiplex PCR; TCRdb stores just in-frame clones and leaves some out. The table lists 200,000 to 300,000 clones, approximately 90% of them singletons. Sequenced input: PBMCs or T cells enriched from blood (not recorded which). The receptors shown here come from a woman aged 30 to 39 who had recovered from COVID-19. Both conserved end residues are part of each CDR3. The D gene is left open where the match is weak.

cdr3_aa cdr3_nt d_call j_call v_call
CASSTEGQGETQYF TGTGCCAGTAGTACAGAAGGACAGGGTGAGACCCAGTACTTC TRBD1 TRBJ2-5 TRBV19
CASRVTPGHLGYTF TGTGCCAGCAGGGTTACGCCGGGACATCTTGGCTACACCTTC NA TRBJ1-2 TRBV28
CASSQGENTEAFF TGTGCCAGTAGTCAGGGGGAAAACACTGAAGCTTTCTTT TRBD1 TRBJ1-1 TRBV19
CASSVQTSGRGTGQFF TGTGCCAGCAGTGTTCAGACTAGCGGGAGGGGGACGGGGCAGTTCTTC TRBD2 TRBJ2-1 TRBV6-1
CASSQELSGQNNQPQHF TGTGCCAGCAGCCAAGAGCTAAGCGGACAGAACAATCAGCCCCAGCATTTT NA TRBJ1-5 TRBV4-2
CASSPRQGAGELFF TGTGCCAGCTCACCACGACAGGGGGCCGGGGAGCTGTTTTTT TRBD1 TRBJ2-2 TRBV18
CASRGPEAGELFF TGTGCCAGCCGCGGACCGGAGGCCGGGGAGCTGTTTTTT NA TRBJ2-2 TRBV10-3
CASSPSGIKETQYF TGTGCCAGCAGCCCTAGCGGAATCAAAGAGACCCAGTACTTC TRBD2 TRBJ2-5 TRBV7-6
CASSPPGGESYEQYF TGTGCCAGCAGCCCACCAGGGGGAGAATCCTACGAGCAGTACTTC TRBD1 TRBJ2-7 TRBV11-2
CASSYDSLAGSDTQYF TGTGCCAGCAGTTACGATAGCCTAGCCGGCTCAGATACGCAGTATTTT NA TRBJ2-3 TRBV6-5
CASRESTDTQYF TGTGCCAGCCGCGAGAGCACAGATACGCAGTATTTT NA TRBJ2-3 TRBV12-3/TRBV12-4
CASSFGGNTEAFF TGTGCCAGCAGCTTTGGAGGGAACACTGAAGCTTTCTTT NA TRBJ1-1 TRBV11-1